Shown below are 32 T cell receptor beta chains from a single sample sequenced in a study of T cell clones after liver transplantation. Profiling relied on immunoSEQ multiplex PCR, and the TCRdb table lists in-frame clones only, not all of them. The sample lists 95,000 to 110,000 clones, around 83% occurring once. This specimen consisted of CD4+ T cells from blood, obtained before liver transplant. The receptors derive from a human donor who received a liver transplant.

The table lists this clone with a few counts. The genes are TRBV2 and TRBJ2-2, with D perhaps TRBD1 or TRBD2 (5 bases each). The germline V gene has CDR1 SNHLY and CDR2 FYNNEI. The CDR3 is 14 residues long. Trimming took off 4 bases at V and 5 bases at J, with 11 bases between the two ends. The CDR3 protein is CASSVKGRTGELFF. The CDR3 coding sequence is TGTGCCAGCAGTGTAAAGGGACGAACCGGGGAGCTGTTTTTT.

V is TRBV19 and J is TRBJ2-1; no reliable D call. Germline loops: CDR1 LNHDA, CDR2 SQIVND (reference sequence). The CDR3 contains 14 residues. V shed 0 bases and J shed 9 bases, with 12 bases lying between them. CDR3 DNA sequence: TGTGCCAGTAGTATAGATTGGGGTCCCTCTGAGCAGTTCTTC. Protein: CASSIDWGPSEQFF.

The rearrangement joins TRBV7-8 to TRBJ2-5; no clear D. The CDR3 totals 15 residues. The V end was cut by 1 base, the J end by 1 base, with 10 bases between. From germline, CDR1 is SGHVS and CDR2 FQNEAQ. The CDR3 DNA is TGTGCCAGCAGCTTAGGATCTCGGACCCAAGAGACCCAGTACTTC. Translating it yields CASSLGSRTQETQYF.

In nucleotides, the CDR3 is TGTGCCAGCAGCCTCGGGACTGGGGAGACCCAGTACTTC. It translates to CASSLGTGETQYF. V gene TRBV7-2 combines with J gene TRBJ2-5; tentatively, D is TRBD2 (6 bases). Trimming shortened V by 5 bases and J by 5 bases, and 12 bases separated the two germline ends. The CDR3 covers 13 residues. Germline loops: CDR1 SGHTA, CDR2 FQGNSA.

The chain carries TRBV11-3 and TRBJ2-1; 9 bases match TRBD2. The CDR3 is 15 residues long. Germline V CDR1 and CDR2: SGHNT, YENEEA. V shed 1 base and J 6 bases; nucleotides not matched to a gene: 4. CDR3 nucleotides: TGTGCCAGCAGCTTAGCTAGCGGGACCTTCAATGAGCAGTTCTTC. The encoded protein is CASSLASGTFNEQFF.

The rearrangement uses TRBV27 and TRBJ2-6; D is uncertain. The CDR3 is 17 residues long. The ends were cut back, 1 base at V and 2 bases at J, with 12 bases in the middle. Germline V gene sequence: CDR1 MNHEY, CDR2 SMNVEV (reference sequence). The CDR3 bases are TGTGCCAGCAGTTTATTGCACCGAACTCCTGGGGCCAACGTCCTGACTTTC. Its protein is CASSLLHRTPGANVLTF.

V gene TRBV28 combines with J gene TRBJ1-1; 7 bases fit TRBD1. CDR1 and CDR2 from the germline V gene are MDHEN and SYDVKM. The CDR3 sequence is 14 residues long. Unmatched junction bases numbered 5, after V lost 6 bases and J lost 1 base. CDR3: CASRGGQRNTEAFF. CDR3 sequence (DNA): TGTGCCAGCAGGGGGGGACAGAGGAACACTGAAGCTTTCTTT.

V is TRBV6-6 and J is TRBJ1-2, with a tentative D call TRBD1 (5 bases). Germline CDR1 is MNHNY and CDR2 is SVGAGI (reference sequence). Between the trimmed V and J ends, which lost 2 bases and 4 bases, there was a span of 14 bases. The CDR3 contains 15 residues. CDR3 coding DNA: TGTGCCAGCAGTTACCTGACAGATCACTCCTATGGCTACACCTTC. It yields the protein CASSYLTDHSYGYTF.

This sequence joins TRBV18 and TRBJ1-2; TRBD1 matches at 10 bases. The CDR3 spans 13 residues. Germline CDR1 and CDR2: KGHSH and LQKENI. V lost 5 bases, J lost 8 bases, and 5 bases stayed unmatched. DNA of the CDR3: TGTGCCAGCTCAACCGGGACAGGGGAAGGCTACACCTTC. Translated, it gives CASSTGTGEGYTF.

This clone was counted once. The rearrangement uses TRBV11-3 and TRBJ2-5; D is unresolved. The CDR3 is made up of 12 amino acids. Germline V gives CDR1 SGHNT, CDR2 YENEEA. Trimming left V 7 bases short and J 0 bases short, with 6 bases between. This chain's CDR3 is CASMTNQETQYF. For the CDR3, the DNA is TGTGCCAGCATGACGAACCAAGAGACCCAGTACTTC. The full variable domain, completed using reference TRBV11-3 and TRBJ2-5, is EAGVVQSPRYKIIEKKQPVAFWCNPISGHNTLYWYLQNLGQGPELLIRYENEEAVDDSQLPKDRFSAERLKGVDSTLKIQPAELGDSAVYLCASMTNQETQYFGPGTRLLVL.

The chain recombines TRBV2 with TRBJ2-3, with D unresolved. The V and J ends lost 8 bases and 4 bases respectively, with 7 bases between them. The CDR3 runs 11 residues. The germline V gene has CDR1 SNHLY and CDR2 FYNNEI. CDR3 protein: CASVKADTQYF. The CDR3, as DNA: TGTGCCAGCGTCAAGGCAGATACGCAGTATTTT.

The genes are TRBV6-5 and TRBJ2-7, with D hard to call. Germline CDR1 and CDR2: MNHEY and SVGAGI. Trimming left V 0 bases short and J 4 bases short, with 7 bases between. CDR3 length: 13 amino acids. CDR3 protein: CASSYSSEYEQYF. CDR3 nucleotide sequence: TGTGCCAGCAGTTACTCGAGTGAGTACGAGCAGTACTTC.

The V call is TRBV21-1, the J call TRBJ2-5; TRBD1, as called in the table, went unchecked against the DNA. TRBV21-1 is marked as a pseudogene. CDR3 length: 20 amino acids. In DNA, the CDR3 is TGTGCCAGCGCCGACATCCCGGGACAGCCCTTCCACGGAGACCAAGAGACCCAGTACTTC. Its protein is CASADIPGQPFHGDQETQYF.

This chain uses TRBV19 with TRBJ1-5, with TRBD1 matching over 8 bases. The junction had 5 bases not matched to a gene; V was cut back by 4 bases and J by 0 bases. The germline V gene has CDR1 LNHDA and CDR2 SQIVND (reference sequence). CDR3 length: 16 residues. The CDR3 sequence: CASSTYRGASNQPQHF. The CDR3 nucleotides read TGTGCCAGTAGTACGTACAGGGGGGCTAGCAATCAGCCCCAGCATTTT.

This CDR3 is CASSFRSGGEFF. As DNA, the CDR3 is TGTGCCAGCAGCTTCCGGAGCGGTGGGGAGTTCTTC. The chain uses TRBV11-1 and TRBJ2-1, with TRBD2 as a possible D gene (5 bases). Germline CDR1 and CDR2: SGHAT and FQDESV (reference sequence). With 3 bases removed from V and 14 bases from J, the gap between germline ends came to 14 bases. This CDR3 is 12 amino acids long.

The chain carries TRBV5-6 and TRBJ2-3, with D perhaps matching TRBD1 (5 bases). V lost 1 base, J lost 2 bases, and 11 bases lay in between. Germline CDR1 is SGHDT and CDR2 is YYEEEE. This CDR3 has 15 amino acids. CDR3 sequence (DNA): TGTGCCAGCAGCTTGTTGGGGCCGGCCACAGATACGCAGTATTTT. This codes for CASSLLGPATDTQYF.

This sequence joins TRBV5-1 and TRBJ1-4, with 9 bases that match TRBD1. The germline gives CDR1 SGHRS, CDR2 YFSETQ. V gave up 4 bases and J gave up 5 bases; unmatched junction bases: 6. The CDR3 extends over 15 amino acids. The CDR3 sequence is CASSQSGTGNEKLFF. The CDR3, as DNA: TGCGCCAGCAGCCAATCCGGGACAGGGAATGAAAAACTGTTTTTT.

The rearrangement links TRBV7-2 to TRBJ1-2; 10 bases are shared with TRBD1. Germline CDR1 is SGHTA and CDR2 is FQGNSA. The CDR3 contains 16 residues. V gave up 5 bases and J gave up 8 bases; unmatched junction bases: 14. The chain's CDR3 is CASSRRTGGAPYGYTF. CDR3 in DNA: TGTGCCAGCAGCCGACGGACAGGGGGGGCGCCTTACGGCTACACCTTC.

Points on this clone: An end of the junction differs from the germline gene, which may be a read error. This chain joins TRBV5-1 and TRBJ2-7; 12 bases match TRBD1. The CDR3 extends over 14 amino acids. The germline V gene has CDR1 SGHRS and CDR2 YFSETQ. CDR3 coding DNA: TGCGCCAGCAGCGACTACAACTCCGGGACAGGGGGCTCCTTC. It is translated as CASSDYNSGTGGSF.

The sample holds one count of this clone. The chain recombines TRBV4-2 with TRBJ2-1, with 13 bases lining up with TRBD2. This CDR3 is 17 amino acids long. Trimming at V came to 1 base and at J to 6 bases, leaving 6 bases not matched to a gene. Germline V lookup: CDR1 LGHNA, CDR2 YNFKEQ. The CDR3 loop is CASSQGPGLAGINEQFF. The CDR3 nucleotides read TGTGCCAGCAGCCAAGGCCCGGGACTAGCGGGGATCAATGAGCAGTTCTTC.

The CDR3 sequence: CASKLVAGAFATQYF. As DNA, the CDR3 is TGTGCCAGCAAATTGGTAGCGGGGGCATTTGCTACGCAGTATTTT. V and J are TRBV27 and TRBJ2-3, with 9 bases lining up with TRBD2. The CDR3 is 15 residues long. Germline CDR1 is MNHEY and CDR2 is SMNVEV (reference sequence). The V and J ends lost 7 bases and 8 bases, in that order; junction bases with no gene match: 13.

The chain uses TRBV5-6 and TRBJ2-3; the match to TRBD2 covers 8 bases. Trimming at V came to 1 base and at J to 4 bases, leaving 8 bases not matched to a gene. CDR1 and CDR2 (germline): SGHDT, YYEEEE. The CDR3 covers 16 residues. CDR3 amino acids: CASSLRRGGSADTQYF. Written as DNA, the CDR3 is TGTGCCAGCAGCTTGCGTCGGGGGGGCAGCGCAGATACGCAGTATTTT.

This chain uses TRBV10-2 with TRBJ2-7; TRBD1 might be the D (5 bases). Trimming took off 8 bases at V and 6 bases at J, with 17 bases between the two ends. This CDR3 spans 13 amino acids. The germline V gene has CDR1 WSHSY and CDR2 SAAADI. CDR3 protein: CASGKGISGEQYF. DNA of the CDR3: TGCGCCAGCGGAAAGGGGATTTCGGGCGAGCAGTACTTC.

The V gene is TRBV7-9, the J gene TRBJ2-5, with 9 bases aligning to TRBD1. The CDR3 has 11 residues. Germline V gives CDR1 SEHNR, CDR2 FQNEAQ (reference sequence). The ends lost 5 bases at V and 12 bases at J; junction bases unmatched: 4. For the CDR3, the DNA is TGTGCCAGCAGCGCCCGGGACAGGGAGTACTTC. Translated, it gives CASSARDREYF.

V and J are TRBV7-9 and TRBJ2-1; the match to TRBD2 covers 8 bases. The CDR3 loop spans 13 amino acids. V was pared by 5 bases and J by 8 bases, with 5 bases of the junction left unmatched. In germline, CDR1 is SEHNR, CDR2 FQNEAQ (reference sequence). In DNA form, the CDR3 reads TGTGCCAGCAGCGACCGGACTAGCTATGAGCAGTTCTTC. It specifies CASSDRTSYEQFF.

The chain recombines TRBV4-1 with TRBJ2-2; D is perhaps TRBD2 (5 bases). The germline V gene has CDR1 MGHRA and CDR2 YSYEKL. The V and J ends lost 2 bases and 0 bases respectively, with 10 bases between them. The CDR3 contains 16 residues. In nucleotides, the CDR3 is TGCGCCAGCAGCCAAAACCCAGCGGCGAACACCGGGGAGCTGTTTTTT. Translation: CASSQNPAANTGELFF.

The rearrangement links TRBV6-1 to TRBJ1-4; 8 bases match TRBD1. Germline V CDR1 and CDR2: MNHNS, SASEGT. The V segment lost 7 bases and the J segment 6 bases; nucleotides outside the gene matches: 7. CDR3 size: 14 residues. The CDR3, as DNA: TGTGCCAGCACCACCGGACAGGGCTATGAAAAACTGTTTTTT. Protein: CASTTGQGYEKLFF.

The genes are TRBV7-8 and TRBJ2-1; 11 bases line up with TRBD2. In germline, CDR1 is SGHVS, CDR2 FQNEAQ. The CDR3 totals 16 residues. V dropped 4 bases and J dropped 5; count of bases not matched to a gene: 7. For the CDR3, the DNA is TGTGCCAGCAGCTCCCTAGCGGGGGGCCGGAACAATGAGCAGTTCTTC. Protein: CASSSLAGGRNNEQFF.

This chain joins TRBV5-1 and TRBJ2-5; TRBD1 or TRBD2 may be the D gene (5 bases each). The CDR3 sequence is 15 residues long. Germline V CDR1 and CDR2: SGHRS, YFSETQ. V was trimmed by 0 bases and J by 0 bases, leaving 9 bases between them. The CDR3: CASSLAGTHQETQYF. The CDR3 nucleotides are TGCGCCAGCAGCTTGGCCGGGACCCACCAAGAGACCCAGTACTTC.

This sequence joins TRBV28 and TRBJ1-2; no clear D. Per the germline V gene, CDR1 is MDHEN and CDR2 is SYDVKM. Trimming pared 3 bases from V and 8 bases from J, leaving 16 bases between. The CDR3 runs 14 residues. Written as DNA, the CDR3 is TGTGCCAGCAGTTTGGTTGAGGAGCGTGGCGGCTACACCTTC. Protein product: CASSLVEERGGYTF.

The rearrangement uses TRBV9 and TRBJ2-3; D may be TRBD1 or TRBD2 (5 bases each). CDR1 and CDR2 from the germline V gene are SGDLS and YYNGEE. This CDR3 region has 13 residues. V shed 4 bases and J shed 1 base, with 7 bases lying between them. The CDR3 DNA is TGTGCCAGCAGCCGGGACGGCACAGATACGCAGTATTTT. Translation gives CASSRDGTDTQYF.

This rearrangement joins TRBV6-1 to TRBJ2-7; 10 nucleotides line up with TRBD2. Germline V gene data show CDR1 as MNHNS and CDR2 as SASEGT. The CDR3 is made up of 14 amino acids. Trimming at V came to 7 bases and at J to 2 bases, leaving 5 bases not matched to a gene. CDR3 protein: CASTISGRAYEQYF. The CDR3 nucleotides read TGTGCCAGCACGATAAGCGGGAGGGCCTACGAGCAGTACTTC.